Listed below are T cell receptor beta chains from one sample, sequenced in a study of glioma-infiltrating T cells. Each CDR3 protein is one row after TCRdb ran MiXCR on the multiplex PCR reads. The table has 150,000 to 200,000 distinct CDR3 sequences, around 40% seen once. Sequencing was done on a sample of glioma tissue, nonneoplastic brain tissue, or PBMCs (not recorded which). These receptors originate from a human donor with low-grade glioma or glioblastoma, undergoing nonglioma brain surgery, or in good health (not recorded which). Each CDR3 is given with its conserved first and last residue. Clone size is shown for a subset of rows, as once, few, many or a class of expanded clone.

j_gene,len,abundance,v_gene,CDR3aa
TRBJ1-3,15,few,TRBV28,CASSLPQTGGNTIYF
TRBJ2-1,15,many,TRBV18,CASSPVDYSYNEQFF
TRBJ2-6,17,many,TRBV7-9,CASSPGQSGSRANVLTF
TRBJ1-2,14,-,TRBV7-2,CASTLNGLKYGYTF
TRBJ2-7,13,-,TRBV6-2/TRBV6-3,CASSSGRIGEQYF
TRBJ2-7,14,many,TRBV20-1,CSATRLASSYEQYF
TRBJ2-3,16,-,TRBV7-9,CASSSQGLAGSDTLYF
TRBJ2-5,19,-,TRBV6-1,CATSGSLGGAEGAQETQYF
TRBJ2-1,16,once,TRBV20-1,CSARPGTSGTLNEEFF
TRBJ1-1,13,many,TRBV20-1,CSAEIQVDTEAFF
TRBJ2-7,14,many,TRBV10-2,CASSGGQGVHEQYF
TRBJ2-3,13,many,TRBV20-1,CSALLGTTDTQYF
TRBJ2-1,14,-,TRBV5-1,CASSAGTSYNEQFF
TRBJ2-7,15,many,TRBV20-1,CSASSFKRVSYEQYF
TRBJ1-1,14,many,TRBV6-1,CASSEQGALVEAFF
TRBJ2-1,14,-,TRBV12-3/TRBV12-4,CASSLWAGGQEQFF
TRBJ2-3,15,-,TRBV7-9,CASSLPNFGTDTQYF
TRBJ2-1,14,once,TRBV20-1,CSASRQGSSYEQFF
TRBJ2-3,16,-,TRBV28,CASSLSIPGNTDTQCF
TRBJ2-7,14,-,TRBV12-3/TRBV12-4,CASSPGIQPYEQYF
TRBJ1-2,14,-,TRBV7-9,CASSFTGGADGYIF
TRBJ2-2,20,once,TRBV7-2,CASSPEPRAGGLRDTGELFF
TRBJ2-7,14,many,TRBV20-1,CSAGTSEKLYEQYF
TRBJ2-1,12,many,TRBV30,CAWGRWQDEQFF
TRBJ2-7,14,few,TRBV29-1,CSVETVETGREQYF
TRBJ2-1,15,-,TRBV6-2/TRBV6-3,CASSTGQASYNEQFF
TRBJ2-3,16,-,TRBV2,CASSEDRNSGTDTQYF
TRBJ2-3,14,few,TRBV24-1,CATSETSGRATQYF
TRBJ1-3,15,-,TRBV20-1,CSARVRARDRNTKYF
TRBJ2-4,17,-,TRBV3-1,CASSQVYRKRGENIQYF
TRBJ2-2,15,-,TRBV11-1,CASTPDGVNTGELFF
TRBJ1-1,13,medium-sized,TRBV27,CASSLSLNTEAFF
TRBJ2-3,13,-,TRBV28,CASSLQVLDTQYF
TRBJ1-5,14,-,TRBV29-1,CSVGGQTSDQPQHF
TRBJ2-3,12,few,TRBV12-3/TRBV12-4,CASSLQADTQYF
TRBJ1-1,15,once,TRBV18,CAGSPRTRKNTEAFF
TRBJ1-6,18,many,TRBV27,CASSILGGTGPDNSPLHF
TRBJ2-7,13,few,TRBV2,CASSRGLEYEQYF
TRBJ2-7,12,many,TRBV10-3,CAISDKSYEQYF
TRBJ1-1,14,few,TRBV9,CASSVGQVGTEAFF
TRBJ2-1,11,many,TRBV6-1,CASTPGHEQFF
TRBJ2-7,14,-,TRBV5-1,CASSPTGGPGEQYF
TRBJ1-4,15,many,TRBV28,CASSLNTGTVGKLFF
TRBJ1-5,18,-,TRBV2,CASRSTRLPSYSNQPQHF
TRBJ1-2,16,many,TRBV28,CASSLFSGDREEDYTF
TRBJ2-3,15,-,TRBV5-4,CASSLAGSDTDTQYF
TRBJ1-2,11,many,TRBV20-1,CSAGGLAGYTF
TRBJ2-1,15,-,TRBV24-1,CDTSDLYSVANEQFF
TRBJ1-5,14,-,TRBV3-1,CASSGQGLGQPQHF
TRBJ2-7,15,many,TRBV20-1,CSAEPHPSGNDEQYF
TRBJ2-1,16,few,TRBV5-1,CASSLAPDRSYNEQFF